This T cell receptor (beta chain) was retrieved from a study of T cell repertoires in cytomegalovirus infection. About the study: Recently identified HLA-C-restricted CMV epitopes were used, and well-studied HLA-B-restricted CMV epitopes were used as well. Shared public TCR beta signatures pointed to both CMV infection and a matching HLA type.

CDR1 is SEHNR and CDR2 is FQNEAQ in the germline V gene (reference sequence). With 4 bases clipped from V and 7 bases from J, the junction kept 18 bases outside the gene matches. CDR3 length equals 18 residues. Study findings and constraints: Based on cumulative public TCR beta family frequency, carriers of CMV plus the relevant HLA were identified. HLA-C-restricted CMV clonotypes gave the most frequent clonotype in two of eight donors.

TCRdb used MiXCR to reprocess the reads, holding one entry per CDR3 protein. The sample carries some 800,000 distinct CDR3 sequences, 32% recorded once. This clonotype was counted between two and nine times. Its antigen remains unknown. The chain employs TRBV7-9 and TRBJ1-4; 7 bases line up with TRBD1. The specimen was cultured CD8+ T cells from PBMCs, collected from culture after CMV antigen stimulation. This receptor was obtained from a human donor in good health (CMV status not recorded). Some clones in this sample may be carry-over from other donors' samples. CDR3 sequence (DNA): TGTGCCAGCAGCTGGCACCTCCTCCAGGGGGGCTTGGGTGAAAAACTGTTTTTT. Protein: CASSWHLLQGGLGEKLFF.